The 23 T cell receptor beta chains below were found in one sample sequenced in a study of vaccination and CD4 T cells after COVID-19. Oncomine TCR Beta short-read sequencing was applied to DNA from cultured CD4+ T cells. Each CDR3 protein gets one entry after TCRdb re-called the PCR reads with MiXCR. The sample lists about 15,000 distinct CDR3 sequences, around half occurring once. The sample's treatment: roughly 10-day PBMC culture with coronavirus spike peptide pools or control peptides (ViraFEST assay). Their recognized antigens are unknown. Sequencing was performed on CD4+ T cells from blood, cultured in vitro, taken before SARS-CoV-2 vaccination. These receptors all stem from a human donor who had recovered from COVID-19.

The CDR3 loop reads CASSIDRSSYNEQFF. The CDR3 bases are TGTGCCAGTAGTATCGACAGGAGCTCCTACAATGAGCAGTTCTTC. This sequence joins TRBV19 and TRBJ2-1; weak D call: TRBD1 (6 bases). The CDR3 contains 15 residues. Trimming took off 3 bases at V and 0 bases at J, with 9 bases between the two ends. The germline CDR1 and CDR2 sequences are LNHDA and SQIVND (reference sequence).

The rearrangement joins TRBV27 to TRBJ2-3; D ambiguous. The germline V gene has CDR1 MNHEY and CDR2 SMNVEV (reference sequence). Trimming took off 5 bases at V and 0 bases at J, with 3 bases between the two ends. CDR3 length equals 12 residues. CDR3 sequence (DNA): TGTGCCAGCAGTCCCAGCACAGATACGCAGTATTTT. The encoded protein is CASSPSTDTQYF.

This clonotype was recorded a few times. The chain uses TRBV5-1 and TRBJ1-2; 7 nucleotides match TRBD1. The V gene's germline CDR1 is SGHRS and CDR2 YFSETQ. V gave up 5 bases and J gave up 7 bases; unmatched junction bases: 8. This CDR3 region has 13 residues. CDR3: CASRPRTGGGYTF. The CDR3 DNA follows: TGCGCCAGCAGACCGAGGACAGGTGGTGGCTACACCTTC.

V gene TRBV7-2 combines with J gene TRBJ2-7; 11 bases fit TRBD2. The CDR3 runs to 16 residues. Looked up from germline, CDR1 is SGHTA and CDR2 is FQGNSA. J was trimmed by 2 bases and V by 3 bases; bases with no gene match: 6. The CDR3 region has the DNA TGTGCCAGCAGCTTCGACGGGACTAGCGGAACCTACGAGCAGTACTTC. This codes for CASSFDGTSGTYEQYF.

This clonotype was seen a few times. V usage is TRBV6-5 and J usage is TRBJ1-5; D call uncertain. V was trimmed by 2 bases and J by 3 bases, leaving 8 bases between them. This CDR3 has 14 residues. The germline gives CDR1 MNHEY, CDR2 SVGAGI. The CDR3 DNA is TGTGCCAGCAGTTACCGGGCGGTCAATCAGCCCCAGCATTTT. Translation: CASSYRAVNQPQHF.

This clonotype is labeled medium-sized. The chain employs TRBV11-2 and TRBJ2-5; D is perhaps TRBD2 (5 bases). V was clipped by 5 bases and J by 7 bases, with 17 bases between them. Germline CDR1 is SGHAT and CDR2 is FQNNGV. The length of the CDR3 is 14 residues. CDR3 protein: CASSPAGAVGTQYF. As DNA, the CDR3 is TGTGCCAGCAGCCCCGCGGGCGCAGTAGGGACCCAGTACTTC.

The chain links TRBV27 to TRBJ2-4; TRBD2 might be the D (6 bases). The CDR3 is made up of 13 amino acids. Trimming removed 5 bases from V and 6 bases from J, with 11 bases in between. Germline CDR1 reads MNHEY; CDR2 reads SMNVEV (reference sequence). The DNA of the CDR3 is TGTGCCAGCAGTCCCCCCGGGGGAAACATTCAGTACTTC. Translating gives CASSPPGGNIQYF.

The chain is built from TRBV10-2 and TRBJ2-5; D unclear. This CDR3 contains 15 residues. V lost 0 bases, J lost 1 base, and 9 bases lay in between. Germline CDR1 reads WSHSY; CDR2 reads SAAADI. DNA for the CDR3: TGCGCCAGCAGTGAGTCAGGTCTATTCCAAGAGACCCAGTACTTC. Translated, it gives CASSESGLFQETQYF.

This clonotype was observed a handful of times. The chain joins TRBV19 to TRBJ2-3; 9 nucleotides line up with TRBD2. With V trimmed by 4 bases and J by 4 bases, 3 bases remained unmatched. The germline CDR1 and CDR2 sequences are LNHDA and SQIVND (reference sequence). This CDR3 is 14 amino acids long. Written as DNA, the CDR3 is TGTGCCAGTAGTACTAGCGGGGTCGCAGATACGCAGTATTTT. Encoded protein: CASSTSGVADTQYF.

The CDR3 region is CAIFLGVTIAFF. The DNA for the CDR3 is TGTGCCATCTTCCTGGGAGTGACAATCGCTTTCTTT. The chain has TRBV10-3 and TRBJ1-1, with D uncertain. Per the germline V gene, CDR1 is ENHRY and CDR2 is SYGVKD. Trimming shortened V by 8 bases and J by 11 bases, and 18 bases separated the two germline ends. The CDR3 runs to 12 residues.

The chain carries TRBV5-4 and TRBJ2-1, with D possibly being TRBD2 (6 bases). CDR1 and CDR2 (germline): SGHNT, YYREEE (reference sequence). The CDR3 totals 15 residues. Trimming shortened V by 0 bases and J by 3 bases, and 10 bases separated the two germline ends. The DNA of the CDR3 is TGTGCCAGCAGCTTGGCCTGGCGGGGCTACAATGAGCAGTTCTTC. It specifies CASSLAWRGYNEQFF.

The genes are TRBV20-1 and TRBJ1-4; D unresolved. The CDR3 loop spans 13 amino acids. The V gene's germline CDR1 is DFQATT and CDR2 SNEGSKA (reference sequence). V lost 2 bases, J lost 0 bases, and 4 bases lay in between. In DNA, the CDR3 is TGCAGTGCTAGAAGTGCAACTAATGAAAAACTGTTTTTT. Translating it yields CSARSATNEKLFF.

The chain couples TRBV6-1 to TRBJ2-1; D remains unclear. The ends were cut back, 3 bases at V and 4 bases at J, with 4 bases in the middle. The germline gives CDR1 MNHNS, CDR2 SASEGT. The CDR3 is 12 residues long. CDR3 loop: CASSESYNEQFF. Here the CDR3 DNA reads TGTGCCAGCAGTGAGAGTTACAATGAGCAGTTCTTC.

The chain joins TRBV30 to TRBJ1-2; 7 nucleotides match TRBD1. V trimming: 3 bases; J trimming: 13 bases; junction bases outside the gene matches: 5. CDR3 length: 10 residues. Per germline, CDR1 GTSNPN and CDR2 SVGIG (reference sequence). The CDR3 loop is CAWRTGRLTF. The CDR3, as DNA: TGTGCCTGGAGGACAGGGCGGCTCACCTTC.

J is TRBJ2-3 and V is TRBV9, with D tentatively TRBD1 or TRBD2 (7 bases each). Germline CDR1 SGDLS, CDR2 YYNGEE. The CDR3 has 15 amino acids. Trimming took 4 bases from V and 4 from J, leaving 16 bases between them. DNA of the CDR3: TGTGCCAGCAGCCCACAGGGGAGGGGCCCAGATACGCAGTATTTT. Its protein is CASSPQGRGPDTQYF.

The CDR3 is CARTEPINTEAFF. The CDR3 DNA follows: TGTGCCCGGACAGAGCCTATAAACACTGAAGCTTTCTTT. This rearrangement joins TRBV6-2 or TRBV6-3 to TRBJ1-1; a weak D match, TRBD1 (6 bases). The CDR3 loop spans 13 amino acids. V was cut by 11 bases and J by 2 bases, with 15 bases left in between. Germline V CDR1 and CDR2: MNHEY, SVGEGT.

The chain combines TRBV12-3 or TRBV12-4 with TRBJ1-2, with D unresolved. The germline V and J ends were trimmed by 7 bases and 4 bases, with 7 bases remaining between them. The CDR3 has 11 residues. The CDR3 reads CASTSAYGYTF. Written as DNA, the CDR3 is TGTGCCAGCACCTCGGCCTATGGCTACACCTTC.

This chain uses TRBV6-5 with TRBJ2-1; D might be TRBD1 or TRBD2, each matching 5 bases. Germline lookup yields CDR1 MNHEY and CDR2 SVGAGI. Deletions cut 2 bases from V and 7 bases from J, with 15 bases between. This CDR3 comprises 15 residues. The DNA for the CDR3 is TGTGCCAGCAGTTACCCCACTGGGACCGGGAATGAGCAGTTCTTC. This translates into CASSYPTGTGNEQFF.

In this sample, this clonotype turned up a few times. V is TRBV7-2 and J is TRBJ1-2; possibly TRBD1 for D (5 bases). Trimming left V 3 bases short and J 4 bases short, with 15 bases between. CDR1 is SGHTA and CDR2 is FQGNSA in the germline V gene. The CDR3 has 15 amino acids. CDR3 in amino acids: CASSFLGGGGYGYTF. The CDR3 nucleotides read TGTGCCAGCAGCTTTTTAGGCGGTGGGGGCTATGGCTACACCTTC. The full variable domain, completed using reference TRBV7-2 and TRBJ1-2, is GAGVSQSPSNKVTEKGKDVELRCDPISGHTALYWYRQSLGQGLEFLIYFQGNSAPDKSGLPSDRFSAERTGGSVSTLTIQRTQQEDSAVYLCASSFLGGGGYGYTFGSGTRLTVV.

The V and J genes are TRBV12-3 or TRBV12-4 and TRBJ1-1; D ambiguous. The CDR3 extends over 12 amino acids. The V gene lost 5 bases and the J gene lost 11 bases, with 15 bases spanning the gap. In nucleotides, the CDR3 is TGTGCCAGCAGTCAGGAATTGGGCCGCGCTTTCTTT. This sequence encodes CASSQELGRAFF.

V is TRBV11-3 and J is TRBJ1-6; 7 nucleotides agree with TRBD1. This CDR3 contains 15 residues. Germline assignment: CDR1 SGHNT and CDR2 YENEEA. Trimming at V came to 1 base and at J to 8 bases, leaving 5 bases not matched to a gene. CDR3 loop: CASSLGGQIYSPLHF. The DNA of the CDR3 is TGTGCCAGCAGCTTAGGGGGACAGATATATTCACCCCTCCACTTT.

The chain is built from TRBV7-3 and TRBJ2-5; D gene uncertain. CDR1 SGHTA and CDR2 FQGTGA come from the germline V gene. Trimming took off 0 bases at V and 2 bases at J, with 4 bases between the two ends. This CDR3 has 13 amino acids. CDR3 nucleotide sequence: TGTGCCAGCAGCTTAACCCTTCAAGAGACCCAGTACTTC. Translation: CASSLTLQETQYF.

The chain combines TRBV29-1 with TRBJ1-2; D remains unclear. The CDR3 is 12 residues long. The V end was cut by 6 bases, the J end by 0 bases, with 8 bases between. Germline-derived CDR1 and CDR2 are SQVTM and ANQGSEA. The CDR3 is CSVSLANYGYTF. CDR3 sequence (DNA): TGCAGCGTCAGCCTAGCTAACTATGGCTACACCTTC.